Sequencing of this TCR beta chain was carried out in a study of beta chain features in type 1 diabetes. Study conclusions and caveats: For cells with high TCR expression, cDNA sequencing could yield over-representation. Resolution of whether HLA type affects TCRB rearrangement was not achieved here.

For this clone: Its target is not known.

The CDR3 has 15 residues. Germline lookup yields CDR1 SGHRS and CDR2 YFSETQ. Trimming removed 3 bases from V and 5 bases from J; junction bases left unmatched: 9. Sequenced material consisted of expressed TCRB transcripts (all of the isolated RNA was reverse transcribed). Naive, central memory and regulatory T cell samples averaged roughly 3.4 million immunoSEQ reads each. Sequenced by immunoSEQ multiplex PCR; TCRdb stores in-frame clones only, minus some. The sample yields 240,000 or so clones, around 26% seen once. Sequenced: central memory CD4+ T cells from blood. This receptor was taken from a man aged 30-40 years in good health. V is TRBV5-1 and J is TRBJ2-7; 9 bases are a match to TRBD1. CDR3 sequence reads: CASSSSGTGFNEQYF. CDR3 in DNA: TGCGCCAGCAGCTCATCCGGGACAGGGTTTAACGAGCAGTACTTC.